The present entry profiles one T cell receptor beta chain with its context. Its antigen remains unidentified. The input lacks base qualities; no much larger clone sits a single base away. Patients with a history of autoimmune disease or receiving systemic immunosuppression were excluded from the trial. Peripheral blood for TCR sequencing was collected from all dose cohorts at baseline, on cycle 4 day 1, and on cycle 7 day 1. The samples were drawn from a first-in-human, open-label, multicenter phase I dose-escalation trial of ivuxolimab. Adults with locally advanced or metastatic head and neck squamous cell, hepatocellular, melanoma or renal cell carcinoma were enrolled in the trial. CD4+ and CD8+ T cells were sorted separately from peripheral blood before TCR sequencing. This entry belongs to a study of OX40 agonist ivuxolimab in advanced cancers. Regarding the research as a whole: Ivuxolimab, which targeted the costimulatory receptor OX40 (CD134), was an agonistic, fully human IgG2 monoclonal antibody. Intravenous ivuxolimab was administered to patients every 2 weeks at six dose levels: 0.01, 0.1, 0.3, 1.5, 3 and 10 mg/kg. Of the 50 to 55 dose-escalation patients, hepatocellular carcinoma was present in 19, melanoma in roughly 15, renal cell carcinoma in 9 and head and neck cancer in 9. In the dose-escalation cohort, 70% to 85% of patients were male, and the mean age was approximately 60 years with a range of roughly 20 to 85. Patients were allowed to have had prior anti-PD-1, anti-PD-L1 or anti-CTLA-4 therapy, and approximately 40% of the dose-escalation patients had previously received checkpoint inhibitors. Partial responses were achieved by three dose-escalation patients, of whom one had hepatocellular carcinoma and two had cutaneous melanoma. Peripheral TCRbeta sequencing was intended to test whether TCR sequence diversity was altered and clonal T-cell expansion was caused by ivuxolimab. The paper reports the monotherapy dose-escalation portion (N of about 51 patients) of the phase I ivuxolimab trial.

The CDR3 covers 13 residues, taking in both the cysteine and the phenylalanine. The only DNA kept is the CDR3, 39 bases in frame from the first base. The germline V gene (reference sequence) specifies SEHNR as CDR1 and FQNEAQ as CDR2. Trimming removed 0 bases from V and 2 bases from J, leaving 4 bases between the germline ends. The paper as a whole reports these results and caveats: At doses of 0.1 to 3.0 mg/kg, clonal expansion of both CD4+ and CD8+ blood T cells was observed from baseline to week 6. Which antigens the clonally expanded peripheral T cells were specific for was not determined. Low levels of normalized T-cell clonal expansion were also seen in some patients who did not respond. After ivuxolimab, more expanded clones were found on average in CD8+ T cells than in CD4+ T cells. In the 0.1-3.0 mg/kg groups, partial responders had among the lowest normalized peripheral clonal expansion, particularly in CD8+ T cells.

For sequencing of the TCRbeta CDR3 region, genomic DNA was extracted from the sorted cells. TCRbeta CDR3 regions were sequenced using the immunoSEQ Assay. TCRdb mirrors the immuneACCESS table, restricted to in-frame sequences. Some clones are absent from its copies; in checked studies, under half trace to an unresolved V gene, and the reason for the others is unknown. A total of some 74,000 clones appear in this sample, about 82% of them only once. Approximately 7% of the sample is held by the ten biggest clonotypes. The chain joins TRBV7-9 to TRBJ1-2, with the D segment identity uncertain. This clonotype was obtained from an adult with an advanced solid tumor such as melanoma, head and neck, liver or kidney cancer. The sample in question was CD4+ or CD8+ T cells sorted from blood, obtained in a trial of the OX40 agonist ivuxolimab. The CDR3 reads as follows: CASSLAANYGYTF. At the DNA level, the sequence is TGTGCCAGCAGCTTAGCGGCGAACTATGGCTACACCTTC.